This T cell receptor beta chain appears in the sequencing data of a study of T cell responses to AZD1222 COVID-19 vaccine. In germline, CDR1 is SGHAT, CDR2 FQNNGV. This CDR3 comprises 15 residues. Trimming cost V 4 bases and J 1 base; bases outside gene matches: 2. The assay was immunoSEQ multiplex PCR, and TCRdb's table has in-frame clones only and misses some. The top ten hold 1.6% of the sample, which has about 140,000 clones, 80% to 90% seen once. Study-level points and caveats: At baseline, seropositivity was found in only 6 or 7 AZD1222 recipients. In a largely white British group with more females than males, clonal diversity was possibly underestimated.

On this clone itself: Its matching antigen is unknown.

The sample here was peripheral blood, taken on day 0 of AZD1222 vaccination. This receptor was taken from an adult in good health. The rearrangement joins TRBV11-2 to TRBJ2-1; 9 bases match TRBD1. CDR3 region: CASSSDRGSYNEQFF. The CDR3, as DNA: TGTGCCAGCAGCTCGGACAGGGGATCCTACAATGAGCAGTTCTTC.